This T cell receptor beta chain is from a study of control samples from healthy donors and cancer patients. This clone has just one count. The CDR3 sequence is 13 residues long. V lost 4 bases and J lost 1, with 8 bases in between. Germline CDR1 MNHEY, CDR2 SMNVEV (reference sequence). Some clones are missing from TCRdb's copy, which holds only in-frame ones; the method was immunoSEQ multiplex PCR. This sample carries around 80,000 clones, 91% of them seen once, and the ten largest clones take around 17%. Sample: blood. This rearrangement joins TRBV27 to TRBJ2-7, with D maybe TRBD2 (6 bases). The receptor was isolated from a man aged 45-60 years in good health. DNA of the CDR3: TGTGCCAGCAGTTCGGGACTTTCCTACGAGCAGTACTTC. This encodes CASSSGLSYEQYF.